This paragraph reports one T cell receptor beta chain. Germline CDR1 KGHDR, CDR2 SFDVKD. This CDR3 is built from 16 residues. The V and J ends lost 3 bases and 6 bases, in that order; junction bases with no gene match: 5. The data are from a study of blood T cell repertoires in COVID-19. Overall study context: The samples span acute and convalescent COVID-19 from the United States, Italy and Spain. Sample material is recorded as cDNA or gDNA derived from T cells, B-cell-depleted T cells, or PBMCs.

Per the original data handling: Reference gene primers were amplified, and this amplification served to estimate nucleated cell counts. Libraries were prepared by immunoSEQ multiplex PCR; TCRdb keeps only in-frame clonotypes and omits some of them. V and J calls and clone size come straight from that table; D and trimming were deduced from the DNA. The table lists around 250,000 clones, 70% to 90% of them singletons. The receptor comes from a man between 60 and 70 years old with acute or convalescent COVID-19. V usage is TRBV24-1 and J usage is TRBJ2-1; TRBD2 matches at 12 bases. The sample comprised peripheral blood. The CDR3 DNA sequence: TGTGCCACCAGTGATGGGACTAGCGGGCGTCCCAATGAGCAGTTCTTC. Translated: CATSDGTSGRPNEQFF.